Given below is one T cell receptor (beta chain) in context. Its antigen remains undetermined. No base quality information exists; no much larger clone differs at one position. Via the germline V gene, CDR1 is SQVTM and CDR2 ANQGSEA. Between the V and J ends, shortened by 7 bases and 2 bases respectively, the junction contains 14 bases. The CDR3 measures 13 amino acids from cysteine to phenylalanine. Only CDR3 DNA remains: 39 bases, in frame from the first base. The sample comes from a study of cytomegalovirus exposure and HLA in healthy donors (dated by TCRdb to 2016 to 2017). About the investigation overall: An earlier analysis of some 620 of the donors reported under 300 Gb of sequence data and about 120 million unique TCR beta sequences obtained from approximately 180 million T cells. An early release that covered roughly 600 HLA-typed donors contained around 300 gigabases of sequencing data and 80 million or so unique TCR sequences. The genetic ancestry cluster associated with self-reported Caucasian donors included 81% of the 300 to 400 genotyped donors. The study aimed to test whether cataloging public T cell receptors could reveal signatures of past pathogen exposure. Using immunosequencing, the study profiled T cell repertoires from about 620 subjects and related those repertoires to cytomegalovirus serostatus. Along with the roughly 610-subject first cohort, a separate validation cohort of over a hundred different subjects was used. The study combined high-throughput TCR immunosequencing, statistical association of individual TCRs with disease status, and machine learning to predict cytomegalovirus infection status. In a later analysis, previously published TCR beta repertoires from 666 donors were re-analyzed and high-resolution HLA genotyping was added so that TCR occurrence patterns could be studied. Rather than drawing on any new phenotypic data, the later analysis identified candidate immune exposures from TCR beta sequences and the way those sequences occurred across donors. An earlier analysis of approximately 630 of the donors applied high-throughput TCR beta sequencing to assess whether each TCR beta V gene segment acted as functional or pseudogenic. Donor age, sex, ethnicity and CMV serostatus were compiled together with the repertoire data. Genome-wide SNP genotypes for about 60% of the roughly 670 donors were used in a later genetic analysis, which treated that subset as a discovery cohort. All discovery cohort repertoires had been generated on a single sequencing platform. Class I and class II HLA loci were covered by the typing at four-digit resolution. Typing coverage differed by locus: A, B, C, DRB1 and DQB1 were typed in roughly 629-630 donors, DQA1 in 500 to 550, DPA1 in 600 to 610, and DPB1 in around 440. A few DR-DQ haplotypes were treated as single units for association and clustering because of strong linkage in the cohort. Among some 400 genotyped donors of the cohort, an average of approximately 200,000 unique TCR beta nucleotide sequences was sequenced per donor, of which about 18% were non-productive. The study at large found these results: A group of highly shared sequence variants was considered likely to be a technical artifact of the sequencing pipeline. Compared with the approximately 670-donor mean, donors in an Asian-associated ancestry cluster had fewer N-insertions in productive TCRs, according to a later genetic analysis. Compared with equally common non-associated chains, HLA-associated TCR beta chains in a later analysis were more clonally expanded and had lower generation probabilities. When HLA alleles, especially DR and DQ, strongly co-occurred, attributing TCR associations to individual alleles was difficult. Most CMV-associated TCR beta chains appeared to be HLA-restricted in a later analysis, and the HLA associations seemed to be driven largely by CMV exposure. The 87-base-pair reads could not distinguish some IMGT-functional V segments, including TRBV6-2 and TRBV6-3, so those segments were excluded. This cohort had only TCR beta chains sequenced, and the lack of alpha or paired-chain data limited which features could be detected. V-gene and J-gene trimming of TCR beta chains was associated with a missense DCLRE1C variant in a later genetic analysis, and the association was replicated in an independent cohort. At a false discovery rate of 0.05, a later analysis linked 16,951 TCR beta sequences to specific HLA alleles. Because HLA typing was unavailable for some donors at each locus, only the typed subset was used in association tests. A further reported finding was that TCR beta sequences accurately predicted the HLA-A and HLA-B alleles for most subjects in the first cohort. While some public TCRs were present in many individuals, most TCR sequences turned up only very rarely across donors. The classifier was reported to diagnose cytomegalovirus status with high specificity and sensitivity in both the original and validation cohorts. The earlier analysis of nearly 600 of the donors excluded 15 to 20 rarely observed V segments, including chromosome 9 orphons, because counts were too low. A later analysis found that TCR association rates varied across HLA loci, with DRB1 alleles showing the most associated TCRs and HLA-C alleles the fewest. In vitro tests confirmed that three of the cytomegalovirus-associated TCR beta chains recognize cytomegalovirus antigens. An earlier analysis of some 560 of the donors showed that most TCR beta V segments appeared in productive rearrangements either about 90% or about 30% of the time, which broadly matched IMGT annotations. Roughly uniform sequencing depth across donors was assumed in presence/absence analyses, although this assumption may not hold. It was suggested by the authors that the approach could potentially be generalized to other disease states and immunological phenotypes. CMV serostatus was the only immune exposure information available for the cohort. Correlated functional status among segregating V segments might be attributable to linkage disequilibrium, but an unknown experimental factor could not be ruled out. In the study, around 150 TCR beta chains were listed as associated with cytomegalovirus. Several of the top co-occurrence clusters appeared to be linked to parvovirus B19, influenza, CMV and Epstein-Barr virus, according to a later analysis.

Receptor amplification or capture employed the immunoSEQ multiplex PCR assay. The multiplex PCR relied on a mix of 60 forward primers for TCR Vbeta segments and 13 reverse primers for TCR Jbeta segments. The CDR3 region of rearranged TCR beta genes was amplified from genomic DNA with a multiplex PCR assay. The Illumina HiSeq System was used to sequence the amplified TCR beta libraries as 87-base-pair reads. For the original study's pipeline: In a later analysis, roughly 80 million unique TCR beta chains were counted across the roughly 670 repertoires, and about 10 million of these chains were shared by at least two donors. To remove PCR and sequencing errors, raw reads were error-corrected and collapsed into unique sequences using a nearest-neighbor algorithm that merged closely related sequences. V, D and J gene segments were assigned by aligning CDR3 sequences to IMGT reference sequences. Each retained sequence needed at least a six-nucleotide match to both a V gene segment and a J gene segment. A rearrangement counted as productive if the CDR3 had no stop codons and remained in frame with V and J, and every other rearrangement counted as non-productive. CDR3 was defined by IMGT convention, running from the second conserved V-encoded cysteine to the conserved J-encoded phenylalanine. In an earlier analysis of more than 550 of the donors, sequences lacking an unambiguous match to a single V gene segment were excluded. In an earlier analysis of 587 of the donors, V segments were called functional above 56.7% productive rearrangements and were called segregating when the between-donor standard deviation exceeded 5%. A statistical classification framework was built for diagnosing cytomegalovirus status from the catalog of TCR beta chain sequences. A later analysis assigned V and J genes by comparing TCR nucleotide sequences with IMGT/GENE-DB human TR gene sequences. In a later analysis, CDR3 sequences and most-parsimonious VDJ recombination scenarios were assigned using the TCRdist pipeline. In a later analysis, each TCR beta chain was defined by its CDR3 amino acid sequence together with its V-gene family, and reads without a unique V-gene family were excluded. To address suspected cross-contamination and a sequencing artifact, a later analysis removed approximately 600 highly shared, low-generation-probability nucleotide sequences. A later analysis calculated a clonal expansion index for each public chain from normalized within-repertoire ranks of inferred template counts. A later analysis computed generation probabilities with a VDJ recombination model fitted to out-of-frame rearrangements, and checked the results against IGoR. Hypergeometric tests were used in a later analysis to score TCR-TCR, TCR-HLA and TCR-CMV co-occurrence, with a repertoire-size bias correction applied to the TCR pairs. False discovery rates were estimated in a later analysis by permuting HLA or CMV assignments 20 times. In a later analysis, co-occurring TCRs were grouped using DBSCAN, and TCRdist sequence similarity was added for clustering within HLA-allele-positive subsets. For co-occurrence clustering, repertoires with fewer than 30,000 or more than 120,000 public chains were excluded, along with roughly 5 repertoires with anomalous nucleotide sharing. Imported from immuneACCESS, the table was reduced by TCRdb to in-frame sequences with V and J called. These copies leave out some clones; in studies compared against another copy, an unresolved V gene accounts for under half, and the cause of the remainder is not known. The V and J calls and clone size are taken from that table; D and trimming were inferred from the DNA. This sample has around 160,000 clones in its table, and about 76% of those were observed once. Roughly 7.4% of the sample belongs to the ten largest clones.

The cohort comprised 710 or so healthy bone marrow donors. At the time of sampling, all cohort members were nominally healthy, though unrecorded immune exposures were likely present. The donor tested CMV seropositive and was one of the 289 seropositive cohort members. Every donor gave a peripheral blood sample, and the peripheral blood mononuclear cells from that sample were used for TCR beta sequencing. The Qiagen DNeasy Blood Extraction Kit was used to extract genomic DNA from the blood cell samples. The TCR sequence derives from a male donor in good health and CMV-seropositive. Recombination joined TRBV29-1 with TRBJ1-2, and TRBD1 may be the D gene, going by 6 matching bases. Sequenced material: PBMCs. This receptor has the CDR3 CSAALGQNYGYTF. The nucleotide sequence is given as TGCAGCGCTGCCTTGGGACAAAACTATGGCTACACCTTC.